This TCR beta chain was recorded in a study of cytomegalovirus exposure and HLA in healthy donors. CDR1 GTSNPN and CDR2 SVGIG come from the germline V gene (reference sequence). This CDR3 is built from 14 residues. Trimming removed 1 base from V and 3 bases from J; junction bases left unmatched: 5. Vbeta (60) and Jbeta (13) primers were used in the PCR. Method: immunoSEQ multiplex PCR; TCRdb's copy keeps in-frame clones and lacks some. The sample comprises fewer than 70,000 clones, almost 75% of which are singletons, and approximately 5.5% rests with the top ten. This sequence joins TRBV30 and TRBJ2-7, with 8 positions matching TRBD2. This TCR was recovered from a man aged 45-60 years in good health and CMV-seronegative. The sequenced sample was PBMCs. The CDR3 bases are TGTGCCTGGAGTGGTACTAGCGGTTACTACGAGCAGTACTTC. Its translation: CAWSGTSGYYEQYF.